Following are 2 T cell receptor beta chains from one sample sequenced in a study of blood T cell repertoires in COVID-19. The method was immunoSEQ multiplex PCR; TCRdb's version includes in-frame clones alone and lacks a portion of them. The table has more than 250,000 clones, under 90% seen once; the top ten hold 8% to 13%. The specimen sequenced was PBMCs or T cells enriched from blood (not recorded which). The receptors stem from a young woman who had recovered from COVID-19.

This clone was observed at least ten times. The rearrangement uses TRBV30 and TRBJ1-6, with D perhaps TRBD1 (5 bases). Germline CDR1 is GTSNPN and CDR2 is SVGIG (reference sequence). Trimming removed 2 bases from V and 7 bases from J, with 9 bases in between. There are 13 residues in the CDR3. CDR3 in DNA: TGTGCCTGGAGTCTCCCAGGGAATTCACCCCTCCACTTT. It is translated as CAWSLPGNSPLHF.

The rearrangement joins TRBV6-1 to TRBJ2-5; D is perhaps TRBD1 (6 bases). Germline values: CDR1 MNHNS, CDR2 SASEGT. The length of the CDR3 is 17 residues. The ends were cut back, 2 bases at V and 3 bases at J, with 19 bases in the middle. The CDR3 DNA follows: TGTGCCAGCAGTGAACTGGTGGCCAGGGGAAGGGAAGAGACCCAGTACTTC. This translates into CASSELVARGREETQYF.